The clone carrying this T cell receptor (beta chain) has ten or more counts. The antigen is not known. The data belong to a study of post-analysis software for immune sequencing data. Study results and limitations: The study found TRBV5-6, TRBV5-1 and TRBV20-1 among about five TRBV segments more frequent in patients than controls. With F measure, samples from one preparation batch clustered together strongly.

The CDR3 is made up of 14 amino acids. With 4 bases clipped from V and 5 bases from J, the junction kept 6 bases outside the gene matches. TCR beta cDNA libraries had unique molecular identifiers. In TCRdb, the PCR reads were re-called with MiXCR into one record per CDR3 protein. This table holds some 260,000 distinct CDR3 sequences, 30% to 45% found once. This TCR was sampled from a girl aged 10-17 years with multiple sclerosis. Sequencing used blood. The chain links TRBV12-3 or TRBV12-4 to TRBJ1-2; 8 bases agree with TRBD1. In DNA form, the CDR3 reads TGTGCCAGCAGTTACCAAACAGGGGGGTATGGCTACACCTTC. This gives the protein CASSYQTGGYGYTF.